One T cell receptor (beta chain) is described in this entry. Measured with immunoSEQ multiplex PCR; TCRdb has only the in-frame clones, and not every one. The table has about 350,000 clones, around 89% seen once; the top ten hold roughly 4.8%. As to treatment: some 19 received Ad26.COV2.S at low or high dose, single or two shots; roughly five received placebo; per-sample allocation not given. Sample collection was performed on day 63 after the first vaccine or placebo injection. The individual, an adult aged 18-55 years, was a donor in Boston. Trimming left V 5 bases short and J 6 bases short, with 11 bases between. The CDR3 is 13 amino acids. These data originate in a study of Ad26.COV2.S vaccination and SARS-CoV-2 variants. Background on the study: As a participant in COV1001, the donor was in the Ad26.COV2.S trial arm. Doses of Ad26.COV2.S were injected into muscle once or twice, 56 days apart.

The source of this sequence is a person aged 18 to 59 who received the Ad26.COV2.S COVID-19 vaccine or a placebo. The sample consisted of peripheral blood, taken in a trial of Ad26.COV2.S vaccine versus placebo. J is TRBJ1-5 and V is TRBV12-3 or TRBV12-4; D is undetermined. CDR3 DNA sequence: TGTGCCAGCAGTACGACGGAGCGTCAGCCCCAGCATTTT. It encodes CASSTTERQPQHF.